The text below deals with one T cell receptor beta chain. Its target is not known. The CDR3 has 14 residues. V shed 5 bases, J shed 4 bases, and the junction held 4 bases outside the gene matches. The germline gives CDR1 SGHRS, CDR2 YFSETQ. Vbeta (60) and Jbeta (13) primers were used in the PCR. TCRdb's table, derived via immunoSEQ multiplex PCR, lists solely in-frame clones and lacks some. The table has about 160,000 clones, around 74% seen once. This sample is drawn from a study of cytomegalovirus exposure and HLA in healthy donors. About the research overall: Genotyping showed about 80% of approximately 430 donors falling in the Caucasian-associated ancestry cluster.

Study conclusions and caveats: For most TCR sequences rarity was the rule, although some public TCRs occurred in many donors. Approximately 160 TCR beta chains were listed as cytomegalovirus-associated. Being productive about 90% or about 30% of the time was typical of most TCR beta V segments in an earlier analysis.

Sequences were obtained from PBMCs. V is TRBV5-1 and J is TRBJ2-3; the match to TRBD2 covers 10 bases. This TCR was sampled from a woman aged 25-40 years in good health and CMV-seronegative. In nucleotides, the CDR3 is TGCGCCAGCAGTGAGCGGGGGGGCTCAGATACGCAGTATTTT. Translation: CASSERGGSDTQYF.